The 7 T cell receptor beta chains below were found in one sample sequenced in a study of Ad26.COV2.S vaccination and SARS-CoV-2 variants. The assay was immunoSEQ multiplex PCR, and TCRdb's table has in-frame clones only and misses some. The table shows approximately 400,000 clones, with 80% to 90% occurring only once. Treatment: 15 to 20 received Ad26.COV2.S at low or high dose, single or two shots; roughly 5 received placebo; per-sample allocation not given. The study sampled participants on day 63 after the first vaccine or placebo injection. Sequences were derived from peripheral blood, sampled in a trial of Ad26.COV2.S vaccine versus placebo. The receptors originated from a person aged 18-60 years who received the Ad26.COV2.S COVID-19 vaccine or a placebo.

The genes are TRBV6-5 and TRBJ2-7, with D maybe TRBD2 (6 bases). This CDR3 spans 14 amino acids. Trimming cost V 5 bases and J 2 bases, with 13 bases left between them. The germline V gene has CDR1 MNHEY and CDR2 SVGAGI. CDR3 sequence (DNA): TGTGCCAGCAGTAAGGGGACTGGAACCTACGAGCAGTACTTC. It encodes CASSKGTGTYEQYF.

The chain carries TRBV2 and TRBJ2-1; 12 nucleotides align to TRBD2. Germline V gives CDR1 SNHLY, CDR2 FYNNEI. After removal of 8 bases from V and 5 bases from J, the junction contained 7 bases not matched to a gene. The CDR3 is made up of 15 amino acids. DNA for the CDR3: TGTGCCAGCCTCTCTAGCGGGGGGGCCGACAATGAGCAGTTCTTC. This gives the protein CASLSSGGADNEQFF.

J is TRBJ2-6 and V is TRBV19; D tentatively reads TRBD1 or TRBD2 (5 bases each). Germline CDR1 reads LNHDA; CDR2 reads SQIVND (reference sequence). V was clipped by 5 bases and J by 0 bases, with 14 bases between them. CDR3 length equals 17 residues. CDR3 region: CASSPGRHVSGANVLTF. CDR3 coding DNA: TGTGCCAGTAGTCCGGGACGGCATGTCTCTGGGGCCAACGTCCTGACTTTC.

The chain is built from TRBV7-6 and TRBJ2-5; D is perhaps TRBD2 (5 bases). Germline V CDR1 and CDR2: SGHVS, FNYEAQ. The V end was cut by 2 bases, the J end by 3 bases, with 19 bases between. The CDR3 covers 17 residues. CDR3 in amino acids: CASSLQFSGVEEETQYF. CDR3 nucleotide sequence: TGTGCCAGCAGCTTACAGTTCTCTGGGGTGGAGGAAGAGACCCAGTACTTC.

The chain has TRBV4-3 and TRBJ2-4; no firm D call. V lost 0 bases to trimming and J lost 2 bases, with 8 bases between them. This CDR3 is 15 amino acids long. From germline, CDR1 is LGHNA and CDR2 YSLEER. CDR3 coding DNA: TGCGCCAGCAGCCAAGATCTCTCTTCCAAAAACATTCAGTACTTC. It translates to CASSQDLSSKNIQYF.

With respect to this clone: One end of the junction is discordant with germline, which a read error may explain. Other DNA sequences in the sample encode the same CDR3. The genes are TRBV5-1 and TRBJ2-1; 11 bases are shared with TRBD1. Germline CDR1 and CDR2: SGHRS and YFSETQ. This CDR3 is 15 amino acids long. The CDR3 DNA reads as TGCGCCAGCAGTTTGGGGACAGGGGGCTACAATGAGCAGTTCTTC. Protein product: CASSLGTGGYNEQFF.

The chain employs TRBV5-1 and TRBJ1-1, with D perhaps matching TRBD1 (6 bases). The CDR3 extends over 14 amino acids. Between the trimmed V and J ends, which lost 4 bases and 6 bases, there was a span of 16 bases. CDR1 is SGHRS and CDR2 is YFSETQ in the germline V gene. CDR3 loop: CASSIVWGPAEAFF. CDR3 DNA: TGCGCCAGCAGCATAGTATGGGGGCCGGCTGAAGCTTTCTTT.